This TCR beta chain emerged from a study of glioma-infiltrating T cells after dendritic cell vaccination. Study in general: Autologous tumor lysate-pulsed dendritic cell vaccination was given between the early 2000s and the early 2010s.

Sample time point: after dendritic cell vaccination, including at tumor progression/relapse. Only patients with spare fresh-frozen tumor and over two years of follow-up were included. The CDR3 length is 14 residues. Trimming shortened V by 1 base and J by 5 bases, and 11 bases separated the two germline ends. Germline V gene lookup returns CDR1 LGHNT and CDR2 FRNRAP. TCRdb keeps only in-frame clones here, not all; method: immunoSEQ multiplex PCR. The sample holds around 92,000 clones, more than 70% seen once. The sample was blood, taken after dendritic cell vaccination. The rearrangement uses TRBV12-5 and TRBJ1-2; D is unresolved. The TCR originated in a human donor with glioblastoma. The CDR3 loop reads CASGLANGEYGYTF. CDR3 bases: TGTGCTAGTGGTTTGGCTAACGGAGAATATGGCTACACCTTC.